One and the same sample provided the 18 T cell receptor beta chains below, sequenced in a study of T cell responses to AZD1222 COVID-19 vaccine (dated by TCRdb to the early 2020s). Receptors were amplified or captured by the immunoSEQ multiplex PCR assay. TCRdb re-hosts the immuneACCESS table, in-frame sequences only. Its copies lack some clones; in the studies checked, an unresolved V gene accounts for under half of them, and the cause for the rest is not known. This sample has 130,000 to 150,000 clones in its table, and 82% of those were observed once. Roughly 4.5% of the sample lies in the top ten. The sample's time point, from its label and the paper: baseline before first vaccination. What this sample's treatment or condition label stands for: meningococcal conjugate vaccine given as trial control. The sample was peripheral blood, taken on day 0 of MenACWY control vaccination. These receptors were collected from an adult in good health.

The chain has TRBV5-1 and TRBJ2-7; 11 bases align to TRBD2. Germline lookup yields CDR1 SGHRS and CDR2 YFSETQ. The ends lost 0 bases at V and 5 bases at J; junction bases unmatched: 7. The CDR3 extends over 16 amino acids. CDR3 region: CASSLEGTSGWDEQYF. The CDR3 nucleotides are TGCGCCAGCAGCTTGGAGGGGACTAGCGGTTGGGACGAGCAGTACTTC. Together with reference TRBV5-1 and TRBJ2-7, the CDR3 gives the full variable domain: KAGVTQTPRYLIKTRGQQVTLSCSPISGHRSVSWYQQTPGQGLQFLFEYFSETQRNKGNFPGRFSGRQFSNSRSEMNVSTLELGDSALYLCASSLEGTSGWDEQYFGPGTRLTVT.

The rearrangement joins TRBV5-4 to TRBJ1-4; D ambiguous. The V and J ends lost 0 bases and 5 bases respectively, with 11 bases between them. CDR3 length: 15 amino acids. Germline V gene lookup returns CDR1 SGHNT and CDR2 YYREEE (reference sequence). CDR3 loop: CASSLAGMQNEKLFF. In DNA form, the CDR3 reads TGTGCCAGCAGCTTGGCCGGGATGCAAAATGAAAAACTGTTTTTT.

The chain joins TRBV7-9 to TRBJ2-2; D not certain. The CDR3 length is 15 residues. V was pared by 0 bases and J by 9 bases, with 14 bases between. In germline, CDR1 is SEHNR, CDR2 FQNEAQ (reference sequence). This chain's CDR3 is CASSLALGTSRELFF. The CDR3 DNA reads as TGTGCCAGCAGCTTAGCGCTGGGTACAAGTAGGGAGCTGTTTTTT.

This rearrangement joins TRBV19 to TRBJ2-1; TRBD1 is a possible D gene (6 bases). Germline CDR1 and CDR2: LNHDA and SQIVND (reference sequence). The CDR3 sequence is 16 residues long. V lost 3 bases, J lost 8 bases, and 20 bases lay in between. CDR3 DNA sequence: TGTGCCAGTAGTATCTCTTTTTGGCAGGGGTGGCATGAGCAGTTCTTC. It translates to CASSISFWQGWHEQFF.

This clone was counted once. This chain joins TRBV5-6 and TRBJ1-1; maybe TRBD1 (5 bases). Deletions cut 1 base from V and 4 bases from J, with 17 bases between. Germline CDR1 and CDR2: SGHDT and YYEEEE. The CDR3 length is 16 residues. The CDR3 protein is CASSLRSRAPSTEAFF. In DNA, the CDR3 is TGTGCCAGCAGCTTGCGGTCCAGGGCCCCTAGCACTGAAGCTTTCTTT.

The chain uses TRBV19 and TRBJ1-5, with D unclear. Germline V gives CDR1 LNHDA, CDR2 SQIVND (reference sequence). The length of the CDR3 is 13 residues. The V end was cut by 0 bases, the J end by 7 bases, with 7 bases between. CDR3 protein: CASSIDPQQPQHF. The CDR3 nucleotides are TGTGCCAGTAGTATAGATCCCCAGCAGCCCCAGCATTTT.

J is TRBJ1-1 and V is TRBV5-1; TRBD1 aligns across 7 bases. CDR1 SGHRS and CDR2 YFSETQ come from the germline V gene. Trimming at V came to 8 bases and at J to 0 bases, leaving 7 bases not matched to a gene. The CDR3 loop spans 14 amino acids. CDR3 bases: TGCGCCAGTACCCGACAGGGTATGAACACTGAAGCTTTCTTT. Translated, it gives CASTRQGMNTEAFF.

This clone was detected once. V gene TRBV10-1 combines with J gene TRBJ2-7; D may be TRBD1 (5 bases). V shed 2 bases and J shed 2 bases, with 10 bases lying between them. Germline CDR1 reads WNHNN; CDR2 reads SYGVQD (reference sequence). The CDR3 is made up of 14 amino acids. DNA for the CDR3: TGCGCCAGCAGTGAGGGGCAGGGTCCCTACGAGCAGTACTTC. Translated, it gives CASSEGQGPYEQYF.

CDR3 amino acids: CASSFGQGNSPLHF. CDR3 DNA: TGTGCCAGCAGCTTCGGCCAGGGAAATTCACCCCTCCACTTT. The chain combines TRBV7-9 with TRBJ1-6; D may be TRBD1 (5 bases). The CDR3 contains 14 residues. The germline V gene has CDR1 SEHNR and CDR2 FQNEAQ (reference sequence). Trimming cost V 3 bases and J 7 bases, with 10 bases left between them. Looking up the rest from reference TRBV7-9 and TRBJ1-6 gives the full variable domain: DTGVSQNPRHKITKRGQNVTFRCDPISEHNRLYWYRQTLGQGPEFLTYFQNEAQLEKSRLLSDRFSAERPKGSFSTLEIQRTEQGDSAMYLCASSFGQGNSPLHFGNGTRLTVT.

The CDR3 protein is CASSRLASGGGQETQYF. The DNA for the CDR3 is TGCGCCAGCAGCCGTCTGGCTAGCGGGGGGGGTCAAGAGACCCAGTACTTC. The chain recombines TRBV4-1 with TRBJ2-5, with 12 bases fitting TRBD2. Trimming cost V 4 bases and J 2 bases; bases outside gene matches: 8. The CDR3 covers 17 residues. Germline V CDR1 and CDR2: MGHRA, YSYEKL.

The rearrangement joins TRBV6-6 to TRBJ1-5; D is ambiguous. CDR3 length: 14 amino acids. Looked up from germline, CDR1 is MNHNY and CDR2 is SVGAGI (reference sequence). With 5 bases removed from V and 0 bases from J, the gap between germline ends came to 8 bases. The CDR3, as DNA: TGTGCCAGCAGTCCAGTAGATAGCAATCAGCCCCAGCATTTT. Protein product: CASSPVDSNQPQHF.

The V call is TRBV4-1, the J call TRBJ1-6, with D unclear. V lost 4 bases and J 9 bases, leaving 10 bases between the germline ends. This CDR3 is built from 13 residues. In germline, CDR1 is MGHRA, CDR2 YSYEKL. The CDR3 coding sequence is TGCGCCAGCAGCCCCGATCCGGCTTCACCCCTCCACTTT. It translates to CASSPDPASPLHF.

The DNA of the CDR3 is TGTGCCAGTAGTACCGTCGACAGGGAAGATGGCTACACCTTC. This translates into CASSTVDREDGYTF. The chain uses TRBV19 and TRBJ1-2, with 7 positions matching TRBD1. V lost 4 bases, J lost 6 bases, and 8 bases stayed unmatched. Germline-derived CDR1 and CDR2 are LNHDA and SQIVND (reference sequence). The CDR3 extends over 14 amino acids.

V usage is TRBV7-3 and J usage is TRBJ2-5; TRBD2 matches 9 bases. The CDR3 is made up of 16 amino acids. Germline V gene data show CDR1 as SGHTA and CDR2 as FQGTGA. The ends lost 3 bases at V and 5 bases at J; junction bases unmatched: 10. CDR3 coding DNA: TGTGCCAGCAGCTTGTGGGCTAGCGGGGACCTTGAGACCCAGTACTTC. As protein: CASSLWASGDLETQYF.

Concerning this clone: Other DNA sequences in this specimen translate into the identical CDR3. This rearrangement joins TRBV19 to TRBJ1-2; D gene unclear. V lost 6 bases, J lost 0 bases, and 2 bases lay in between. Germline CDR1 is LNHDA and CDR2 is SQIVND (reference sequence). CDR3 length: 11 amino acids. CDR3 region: CASSPNYGYTF. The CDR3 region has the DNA TGTGCCAGTAGCCCTAACTATGGCTACACCTTC.

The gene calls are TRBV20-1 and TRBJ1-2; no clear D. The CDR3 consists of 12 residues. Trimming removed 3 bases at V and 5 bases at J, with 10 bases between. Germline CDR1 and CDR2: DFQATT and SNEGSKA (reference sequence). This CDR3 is CSASHRFYGYTF. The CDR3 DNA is TGCAGTGCTAGTCATAGGTTTTATGGCTACACCTTC.

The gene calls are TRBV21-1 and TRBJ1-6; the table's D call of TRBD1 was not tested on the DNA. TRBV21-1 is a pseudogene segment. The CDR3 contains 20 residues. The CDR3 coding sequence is TGTGCCAGCAGCAAAGATGGGACAGGGGAGGCCGCGGGGTATAATTCACCCCTCCACTTT. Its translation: CASSKDGTGEAAGYNSPLHF.

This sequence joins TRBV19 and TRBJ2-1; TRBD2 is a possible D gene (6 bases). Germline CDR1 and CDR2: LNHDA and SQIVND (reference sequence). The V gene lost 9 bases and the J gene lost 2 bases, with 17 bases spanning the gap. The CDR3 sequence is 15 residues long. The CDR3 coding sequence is TGTGCCAGCTCCCGAGCGGGCGGCGCCTACAATGAGCAGTTCTTC. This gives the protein CASSRAGGAYNEQFF.